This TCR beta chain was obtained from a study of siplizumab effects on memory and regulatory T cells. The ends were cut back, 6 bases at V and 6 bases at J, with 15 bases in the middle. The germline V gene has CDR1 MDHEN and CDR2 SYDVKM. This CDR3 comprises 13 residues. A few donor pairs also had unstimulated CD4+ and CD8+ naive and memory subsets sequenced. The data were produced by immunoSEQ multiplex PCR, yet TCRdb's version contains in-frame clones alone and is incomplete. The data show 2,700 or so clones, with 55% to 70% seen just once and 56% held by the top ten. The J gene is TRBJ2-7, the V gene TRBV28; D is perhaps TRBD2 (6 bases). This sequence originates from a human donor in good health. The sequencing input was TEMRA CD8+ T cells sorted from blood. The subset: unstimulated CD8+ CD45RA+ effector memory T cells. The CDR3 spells CASRTGLYFEQYF. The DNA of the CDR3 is TGTGCCAGCAGGACGGGACTCTATTTCGAGCAGTACTTC.